Each of the 25 T cell receptor beta chains below was sequenced from the same sample in a study of regulatory T cells in long-lasting Graves disease. iRepertoire HTBI primers and Arm-PCR of CDR3 regions built TCR beta libraries. Each CDR3 protein is one row after TCRdb ran MiXCR on the multiplex PCR reads. The sample consists of about 420,000 distinct CDR3 sequences, around 20% of them appearing once. Time point specified: persistent/refractory GD, antithyroid drugs over 5 years with positive TRAb. The TCR library was made from RNA that had been extracted from PBMCs in TRIzol. Sequencing was performed on peripheral blood mononuclear cells (PBMCs), taken when the disease was refractory, from a patient treated with antithyroid drugs. The origin of the receptors is a female donor with Graves disease.

This rearrangement joins TRBV30 to TRBJ1-5, with D possibly being TRBD1 (6 bases). The CDR3 is made up of 16 amino acids. Between the trimmed V and J ends, which lost 3 bases and 7 bases, there was a span of 22 bases. Germline loops: CDR1 GTSNPN, CDR2 SVGIG (reference sequence). CDR3 DNA sequence: TGTGCCTGGAGGGACCCTGGGGGCAGCGTGTACCAGCCCCAGCATTTT. Amino acids: CAWRDPGGSVYQPQHF.

This clonotype came up a few times. V usage is TRBV15 and J usage is TRBJ2-3, with D perhaps matching TRBD2 (5 bases). The CDR3 totals 17 residues. Germline assignment: CDR1 LNHNV and CDR2 YYDKDF (reference sequence). The ends were cut back, 0 bases at V and 2 bases at J, with 15 bases in the middle. The CDR3 reads CATSRDLDVGLTDTQYF. CDR3 nucleotide sequence: TGTGCCACCAGCAGAGATTTAGATGTCGGACTCACAGATACGCAGTATTTT.

This clonotype was detected a few times. The chain carries TRBV12-3 or TRBV12-4 and TRBJ2-1; D is possibly TRBD2 (5 bases). This CDR3 contains 13 residues. The V end was cut by 10 bases, the J end by 7 bases, with 17 bases between. The CDR3 here is CAIRGLPGNEQFF. The CDR3 DNA sequence: TGTGCCATCCGGGGTTTACCTGGGAATGAGCAGTTCTTC.

This clonotype was counted only a few times. The CDR3 nucleotides are TGTGCCAGCAGTTTATTGGGGACAGGGGACACCGGGGAGCTGTTTTTT. Protein: CASSLLGTGDTGELFF. The chain couples TRBV28 to TRBJ2-2, with TRBD1 identical over 10 bases. CDR1 is MDHEN, CDR2 SYDVKM, per germline. This CDR3 comprises 16 residues. V was clipped by 1 base and J by 3 bases; unmatched bases: 2.

The chain recombines TRBV19 with TRBJ1-1; unclear D gene. Trimming removed 10 bases from V and 8 bases from J, with 14 bases in between. Germline V gene data show CDR1 as LNHDA and CDR2 as SQIVND (reference sequence). This CDR3 has 11 amino acids. The CDR3 DNA sequence: TGTGCCACCCAATCCGCGGGGGAAGCTTTCTTT. Amino acids: CATQSAGEAFF.

In its sample, this clonotype was seen many times. The rearrangement joins TRBV7-9 to TRBJ1-1, with D uncertain. The V gene lost 3 bases and the J gene lost 1 base, with 6 bases spanning the gap. From germline, CDR1 is SEHNR and CDR2 FQNEAQ (reference sequence). This CDR3 is built from 13 residues. The CDR3 spells CASSLSGNTEAFF. The CDR3 DNA reads TGTGCCAGCAGCTTGTCCGGGAACACTGAAGCTTTCTTT. Full variable domain (remainder filled in from reference TRBV7-9 and TRBJ1-1): DTGVSQNPRHKITKRGQNVTFRCDPISEHNRLYWYRQTLGQGPEFLTYFQNEAQLEKSRLLSDRFSAERPKGSFSTLEIQRTEQGDSAMYLCASSLSGNTEAFFGQGTRLTVV.

This rearrangement joins TRBV2 to TRBJ1-5; perhaps TRBD1 as D (6 bases). The CDR3 runs to 13 residues. Germline CDR1 and CDR2: SNHLY and FYNNEI. V was clipped by 6 bases and J by 9 bases, with 15 bases between them. CDR3 nucleotides: TGTGCCAGCAGGCCTACAGGGTCAGGGCCCCAGCATTTT. This codes for CASRPTGSGPQHF. Using reference TRBV2 and TRBJ1-5 for the parts outside the CDR3, the full variable domain is EPEVTQTPSHQVTQMGQEVILRCVPISNHLYFYWYRQILGQKVEFLVSFYNNEISEKSEIFDDQFSVERPDGSNFTLKIRSTKLEDSAMYFCASRPTGSGPQHFGDGTRLSIL.

This clonotype showed up many times. The rearrangement uses TRBV2 and TRBJ1-4; TRBD1 matches at 8 bases. The CDR3 contains 15 residues. Germline loops: CDR1 SNHLY, CDR2 FYNNEI. Germline trimming cut 6 bases from V and 8 bases from J; bases unmatched to any gene: 11. In DNA form, the CDR3 reads TGTGCCAGCAGCGCCACAGGGGGGAAGGGCGAAAAACTGTTTTTT. Protein sequence: CASSATGGKGEKLFF.

This clonotype was seen a single time. The CDR3 sequence: CSARRGAGGSHRYEQYF. DNA of the CDR3: TGCAGTGCTAGAAGGGGCGCGGGAGGGTCCCATCGGTACGAGCAGTACTTC. The chain links TRBV20-1 to TRBJ2-7; 9 nucleotides align to TRBD2. Germline assignment: CDR1 DFQATT and CDR2 SNEGSKA (reference sequence). With V trimmed by 2 bases and J by 4 bases, 15 bases remained unmatched. The CDR3 is 17 amino acids.

This clonotype came up a few times. The chain uses TRBV6-1 and TRBJ1-3, with D possibly matching TRBD1 (6 bases). This CDR3 has 16 residues. Per the germline V gene, CDR1 is MNHNS and CDR2 is SASEGT. Trimming pared 5 bases from V and 1 base from J, leaving 15 bases between. The CDR3 region is CASSPKTGLSGNTIYF. In DNA form, the CDR3 reads TGTGCCAGCAGTCCCAAGACAGGCTTATCTGGAAACACCATATATTTT.

This clonotype has ten or more counts. For the CDR3, the DNA is TGCAGTGCTAGGGGTTCGGAAGAGACCCAGTACTTC. Amino acids: CSARGSEETQYF. This rearrangement joins TRBV20-1 to TRBJ2-5, with no clear D. Germline CDR1 and CDR2: DFQATT and SNEGSKA (reference sequence). V dropped 3 bases and J dropped 3 bases, with 8 bases sitting between them. CDR3 length equals 12 residues.

As DNA, the CDR3 is TGTGCCACCAGCAGAGGCCAGAACTACGAGCAGTACTTC. Amino acids: CATSRGQNYEQYF. The chain employs TRBV15 and TRBJ2-7, with D unresolved. Germline V gene sequence: CDR1 LNHNV, CDR2 YYDKDF (reference sequence). The CDR3 loop spans 13 amino acids. V dropped 1 base and J dropped 3 bases, with 7 bases sitting between them. Complete variable domain (other parts from reference TRBV15 and TRBJ2-7): DAMVIQNPRYQVTQFGKPVTLSCSQTLNHNVMYWYQQKSSQAPKLLFHYYDKDFNNEADTPDNFQSRRPNTSFCFLDIRSPGLGDTAMYLCATSRGQNYEQYFGPGTRLTVT.

For this clonotype: A much larger clone differs by one base, so this may be a read error. The chain employs TRBV28 and TRBJ1-1; TRBD1 is a possible D gene (5 bases). Germline V gene lookup returns CDR1 MDHEN and CDR2 SYDVKM. CDR3 size: 14 residues. The V and J ends lost 6 bases and 4 bases respectively, with 15 bases between them. DNA of the CDR3: TGTGCCAGCAGAACAGGACATCTGAGCACTGAAGCTTTCTTT. Its protein product is CASRTGHLSTEAFF.

This clonotype was observed a handful of times. This chain joins TRBV7-2 and TRBJ2-1; TRBD1 agrees at 7 bases. This CDR3 spans 13 amino acids. V shed 5 bases and J 7 bases; nucleotides not matched to a gene: 5. The V gene's germline CDR1 is SGHTA and CDR2 FQGNSA. This CDR3 is CASSRQGSNEQFF. The CDR3 nucleotides read TGTGCCAGCAGCCGACAGGGTTCTAATGAGCAGTTCTTC.

Written as DNA, the CDR3 is TGTGCCAGCAGCTTCTCCCTCCGCGAGCAGTACTTC. Protein: CASSFSLREQYF. The genes are TRBV7-9 and TRBJ2-7; D call uncertain. Germline CDR1 SEHNR, CDR2 FQNEAQ (reference sequence). V shed 3 bases and J shed 6 bases, with 9 bases lying between them. CDR3 size: 12 residues.

The chain combines TRBV6-4 with TRBJ2-6; no reliable D call. Trimming removed 2 bases at V and 0 bases at J, with 5 bases between. Germline loops: CDR1 MRHNA, CDR2 SNTAGT. The CDR3 loop spans 15 amino acids. The CDR3 coding sequence is TGTGCCAGCAGTGACAGTACCTCTGGGGCCAACGTCCTGACTTTC. It encodes CASSDSTSGANVLTF.

A few counts support this clonotype. V gene TRBV5-1 combines with J gene TRBJ1-2; weak D call: TRBD1 (5 bases). The ends were cut back, 2 bases at V and 2 bases at J, with 13 bases in the middle. CDR1 and CDR2 from the germline V gene are SGHRS and YFSETQ. There are 15 residues in the CDR3. The CDR3 spells CASSFGQGNNYGYTF. The CDR3 bases are TGCGCCAGCAGCTTCGGTCAGGGCAACAACTATGGCTACACCTTC.

This chain links TRBV19 with TRBJ2-5; 14 bases line up with TRBD2. V trimming: 6 bases; J trimming: 5 bases; junction bases outside the gene matches: 8. This CDR3 has 16 amino acids. Germline V gene lookup returns CDR1 LNHDA and CDR2 SQIVND (reference sequence). DNA for the CDR3: TGTGCCAGTAGCACCACCGGGACTAGCGGGAGTGAGACCCAGTACTTC. Encoded protein: CASSTTGTSGSETQYF.

This clonotype was picked up a small number of times. The CDR3 DNA reads as TGCAGCGTAGACAGGCGCAACACCGGGGAGCTGTTTTTT. Translation gives CSVDRRNTGELFF. The rearrangement joins TRBV29-1 to TRBJ2-2; the D gene is possibly TRBD1 (6 bases). In germline, CDR1 is SQVTM, CDR2 ANQGSEA. This CDR3 has 13 amino acids. V gave up 6 bases and J gave up 2 bases, with 10 bases separating them.

This clonotype was seen ten or more times. This chain joins TRBV3-1 and TRBJ1-1; D uncertain. This CDR3 comprises 14 residues. V lost 0 bases and J lost 1, with 6 bases in between. CDR1 is LGHDT and CDR2 is YNNKEL in the germline V gene (reference sequence). The CDR3 spells CASSQDESNTEAFF. The CDR3 DNA sequence: TGTGCCAGCAGCCAAGACGAATCGAACACTGAAGCTTTCTTT. Full variable domain (missing parts from reference TRBV3-1 and TRBJ1-1): DTAVSQTPKYLVTQMGNDKSIKCEQNLGHDTMYWYKQDSKKFLKIMFSYNNKELIINETVPNRFSPKSPDKAHLNLHINSLELGDSAVYFCASSQDESNTEAFFGQGTRLTVV.

In this sample, this clonotype turned up a few times. The chain links TRBV29-1 to TRBJ1-1; D call uncertain. The CDR3 extends over 14 amino acids. V was shortened by 5 bases and J by 0 bases, with 13 bases between the two germline ends. The V gene's germline CDR1 is SQVTM and CDR2 ANQGSEA. CDR3 residues: CSVTFKGLNTEAFF. CDR3 DNA: TGCAGCGTTACCTTTAAGGGCTTGAACACTGAAGCTTTCTTT.

In its sample, this clonotype was seen many times. V gene TRBV15 combines with J gene TRBJ1-5; D not certain. Trimming removed 5 bases from V and 6 bases from J, with 11 bases in between. Germline CDR1 LNHNV, CDR2 YYDKDF (reference sequence). The CDR3 sequence is 13 residues long. CDR3 bases: TGTGCCACCAGCCTCCAGGAGGTTCAGCCCCAGCATTTT. It codes for CATSLQEVQPQHF.

This chain joins TRBV29-1 and TRBJ2-7; D unresolved. V lost 6 bases and J 7 bases, leaving 22 bases between the germline ends. This CDR3 has 14 amino acids. Germline CDR1 and CDR2: SQVTM and ANQGSEA. CDR3 loop: CSVSPRDWAREQYF. CDR3 in DNA: TGCAGCGTCTCCCCCCGAGATTGGGCCCGAGAGCAGTACTTC.

This clonotype was observed a few times. The V gene is TRBV12-3 or TRBV12-4, the J gene TRBJ2-2, with a tentative D call TRBD2 (6 bases). Trimming removed 2 bases at V and 1 base at J, with 8 bases between. This CDR3 spans 15 amino acids. The CDR3 spells CASSLPGENTGELFF. The DNA of the CDR3 is TGTGCCAGCAGTTTACCGGGGGAGAACACCGGGGAGCTGTTTTTT.

Ten or more counts support this clonotype. This sequence joins TRBV20-1 and TRBJ1-5, with 7 positions matching TRBD1. The CDR3 consists of 12 residues. CDR1 DFQATT and CDR2 SNEGSKA come from the germline V gene (reference sequence). V dropped 5 bases and J dropped 6; count of bases not matched to a gene: 4. The CDR3 protein is CSAARGGQPQHF. CDR3 nucleotide sequence: TGCAGTGCTGCCAGGGGGGGTCAGCCCCAGCATTTT.